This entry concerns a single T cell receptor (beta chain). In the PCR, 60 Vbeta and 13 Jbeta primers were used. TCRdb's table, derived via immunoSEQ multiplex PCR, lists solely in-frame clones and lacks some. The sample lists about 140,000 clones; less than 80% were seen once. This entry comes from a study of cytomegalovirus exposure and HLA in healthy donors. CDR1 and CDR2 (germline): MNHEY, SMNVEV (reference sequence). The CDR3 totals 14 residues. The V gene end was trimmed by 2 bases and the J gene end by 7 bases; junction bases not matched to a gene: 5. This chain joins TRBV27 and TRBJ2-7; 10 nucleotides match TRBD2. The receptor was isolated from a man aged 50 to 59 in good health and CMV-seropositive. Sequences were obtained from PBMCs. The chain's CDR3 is CASSLTAGGPEQYF. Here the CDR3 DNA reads TGTGCCAGCAGTTTAACAGCGGGGGGGCCTGAGCAGTACTTC.